The 19 T cell receptor beta chains below all came from one sample that was sequenced in a study of T-cell memory formation after mild COVID-19. TCRdb analysed the 5' RACE reads with MiXCR anew, one entry per CDR3 protein. The sample contains over 300,000 distinct CDR3 sequences, under 25% of which appear only once. The sequencing input was PBMCs or a T cell subset sorted from them (not recorded which). Every receptor here comes from a young man who had mild COVID-19 (a few samples of this study predate the infection). Cell type and time point are not known.

The V call is TRBV4-1, the J call TRBJ2-2, with D perhaps assigned TRBD1 or TRBD2 (5 bases each). This CDR3 is built from 17 residues. Trimming shortened V by 4 bases and J by 0 bases, and 15 bases separated the two germline ends. Germline CDR1 reads MGHRA; CDR2 reads YSYEKL. The CDR3 is CASSRLPGPSNTGELFF. In DNA, the CDR3 is TGCGCCAGCAGCCGGCTTCCGGGACCCTCGAACACCGGGGAGCTGTTTTTT.

This clonotype was detected a few times. The chain links TRBV7-8 to TRBJ2-2; 12 nucleotides match TRBD2. The germline V gene encodes CDR1 SGHVS and CDR2 FQNEAQ. The CDR3 spans 17 residues. Losses at the gene ends were 5 bases for V and 0 bases for J; bases not matched to a gene: 4. The chain's CDR3 is CASSPTSGGPNTGELFF. The CDR3, as DNA: TGTGCCAGCAGCCCGACTAGCGGGGGCCCGAACACCGGGGAGCTGTTTTTT. Together with reference TRBV7-8 and TRBJ2-2, the CDR3 gives the full variable domain: GAGVSQSPRYKVAKRGQDVALRCDPISGHVSLFWYQQALGQGPEFLTYFQNEAQLDKSGLPSDRFFAERPEGSVSTLKIQRTQQEDSAVYLCASSPTSGGPNTGELFFGEGSRLTVL.

This clonotype turned up a few times. The chain carries TRBV4-3 and TRBJ1-5; 8 nucleotides align to TRBD1. CDR3 size: 19 residues. In germline, CDR1 is LGHNA, CDR2 YSLEER. The J segment lost 2 bases and the V segment lost 3 bases, leaving 15 bases of the junction unmatched. The CDR3 bases are TGCGCCAGCAGCCAGGCAAGAGGTGCAGGGGGCGCCTGCAATCAGCCCCAGCATTTT. The encoded protein is CASSQARGAGGACNQPQHF.

This sequence joins TRBV4-2 and TRBJ2-7; D possibly corresponds to TRBD1 (5 bases). The V gene's germline CDR1 is LGHNA and CDR2 YNFKEQ. This CDR3 has 13 amino acids. V was shortened by 3 bases and J by 7 bases, with 13 bases between the two germline ends. In DNA form, the CDR3 reads TGTGCCAGCAGCCACCCAGGGTCCGGGGAGCAGTACTTC. Translated: CASSHPGSGEQYF.

V gene TRBV7-3 combines with J gene TRBJ2-3; D remains unclear. CDR3 length: 15 amino acids. Germline assignment: CDR1 SGHTA and CDR2 FQGTGA. The V gene lost 3 bases and the J gene lost 2 bases, with 12 bases spanning the gap. The CDR3 DNA sequence: TGTGCCAGCAGCTTTGTTCCTGGGAACACAGATACGCAGTATTTT. It yields the protein CASSFVPGNTDTQYF. Using reference TRBV7-3 and TRBJ2-3 for the parts outside the CDR3, the full variable domain is GAGVSQTPSNKVTEKGKYVELRCDPISGHTALYWYRQSLGQGPEFLIYFQGTGAADDSGLPNDRFFAVRPEGSVSTLKIQRTERGDSAVYLCASSFVPGNTDTQYFGPGTRLTVL.

This clonotype was observed many times. The chain combines TRBV4-3 with TRBJ2-7; D may be TRBD1 (6 bases). Deletions cut 4 bases from V and 4 bases from J, with 14 bases between. The CDR3 has 14 residues. Per the germline V gene, CDR1 is LGHNA and CDR2 is YSLEER. CDR3 loop: CASSPRQESYEQYF. The DNA of the CDR3 is TGCGCCAGCAGCCCAAGACAGGAAAGTTACGAGCAGTACTTC.

V usage is TRBV18 and J usage is TRBJ1-3; D is uncertain. Trimming removed 6 bases at V and 2 bases at J, with 5 bases between. Per the germline V gene, CDR1 is KGHSH and CDR2 is LQKENI. The CDR3 contains 12 residues. The CDR3 loop is CASSRTGNTIYF. The CDR3 coding sequence is TGTGCCAGCTCCCGGACTGGAAACACCATATATTTT.

Many counts were recorded for this clonotype. CDR3 nucleotide sequence: TGTGCCAGCTCACCTAGAGATTACAATGAGCAGTTCTTC. Its protein is CASSPRDYNEQFF. The chain combines TRBV18 with TRBJ2-1, with no clear D. The germline V gene has CDR1 KGHSH and CDR2 LQKENI. V lost 3 bases to trimming and J lost 4 bases, with 7 bases between them. The length of the CDR3 is 13 residues.

This clonotype occurred a few times. This sequence joins TRBV7-9 and TRBJ2-5; 9 bases match TRBD2. V lost 7 bases to trimming and J lost 4 bases; unmatched junction nucleotides: 7. CDR3 length equals 14 residues. Germline V gives CDR1 SEHNR, CDR2 FQNEAQ (reference sequence). For the CDR3, the DNA is TGTGCCAGCACCCAGGGGACTAGCATAGAGACCCAGTACTTC. Its translation is CASTQGTSIETQYF.

There are a few counts of this clonotype. The chain couples TRBV29-1 to TRBJ1-1; D possibly corresponds to TRBD1 (5 bases). The CDR3 has 14 residues. Trimming cost V 4 bases and J 1 base, with 13 bases left between them. Germline V gene data show CDR1 as SQVTM and CDR2 as ANQGSEA. The CDR3 here is CSVGVGTANTEAFF. CDR3 sequence (DNA): TGCAGCGTTGGTGTCGGGACGGCGAACACTGAAGCTTTCTTT. The full variable domain, rest sourced from reference TRBV29-1 and TRBJ1-1, is SAVISQKPSRDICQRGTSLTIQCQVDSQVTMMFWYRQQPGQSLTLIATANQGSEATYESGFVIDKFPISRPNLTFSTLTVSNMSPEDSSIYLCSVGVGTANTEAFFGQGTRLTVV.

In this sample, this clonotype turned up a few times. CDR3 bases: TGTGCCAGCAGCCCCCGGGGGACAGGGCCTAGAACCGGGGAGCTGTTTTTT. Translation gives CASSPRGTGPRTGELFF. The genes are TRBV7-2 and TRBJ2-2, with 9 nucleotides matching TRBD1. Germline values: CDR1 SGHTA, CDR2 FQGNSA. The CDR3 consists of 17 residues. The V and J ends lost 5 bases and 5 bases, in that order; junction bases with no gene match: 12. Using reference TRBV7-2 and TRBJ2-2 for the parts outside the CDR3, the full variable domain is GAGVSQSPSNKVTEKGKDVELRCDPISGHTALYWYRQSLGQGLEFLIYFQGNSAPDKSGLPSDRFSAERTGGSVSTLTIQRTQQEDSAVYLCASSPRGTGPRTGELFFGEGSRLTVL.

V usage is TRBV20-1 and J usage is TRBJ1-3; TRBD1 agrees at 8 bases. CDR1 is DFQATT, CDR2 SNEGSKA, per germline (reference sequence). The length of the CDR3 is 13 residues. With 4 bases clipped from V and 2 bases from J, the junction kept 1 base outside the gene matches. The CDR3 DNA reads as TGCAGTGCTACAGGGGGCGCTGGAAACACCATATATTTT. It is translated as CSATGGAGNTIYF.

The V and J genes are TRBV9 and TRBJ2-3; maybe TRBD2 (6 bases). There are 15 residues in the CDR3. Trimming left V 2 bases short and J 6 bases short, with 16 bases between. CDR1 SGDLS and CDR2 YYNGEE come from the germline V gene. This CDR3 is CASSVGGAGGDTQYF. In DNA form, the CDR3 reads TGTGCCAGCAGCGTTGGAGGGGCGGGCGGGGATACGCAGTATTTT.

The V and J genes are TRBV7-2 and TRBJ1-1; tentatively, D is TRBD1 (5 bases). This CDR3 is built from 15 residues. V dropped 1 base and J dropped 0 bases, with 9 bases sitting between them. Germline CDR1 and CDR2: SGHTA and FQGNSA. The CDR3 DNA reads as TGTGCCAGCAGCTTAGGTAGGGGTATGAACACTGAAGCTTTCTTT. This translates into CASSLGRGMNTEAFF.

This rearrangement joins TRBV6-5 to TRBJ1-1; D is undetermined. This CDR3 has 15 residues. Deletions cut 0 bases from V and 0 bases from J, with 8 bases between. Germline V gene data show CDR1 as MNHEY and CDR2 as SVGAGI. The CDR3 coding sequence is TGTGCCAGCAGTTACTCGACCCCCCTGAACACTGAAGCTTTCTTT. Translated, it gives CASSYSTPLNTEAFF.

About this clonotype itself: One end of the junction varies from germline; a read error may be responsible. The chain links TRBV5-1 to TRBJ2-7; tentative D call: TRBD2 (6 bases). Germline-derived CDR1 and CDR2 are SGHRS and YFSETQ. The CDR3 is made up of 14 amino acids. The CDR3 loop reads CASSLGTPGYEKYF. CDR3 sequence (DNA): TGCGCCAGCAGCCTGGGGACTCCTGGCTACGAGAAGTACTTC. The full variable domain, completed using reference TRBV5-1 and TRBJ2-7, is KAGVTQTPRYLIKTRGQQVTLSCSPISGHRSVSWYQQTPGQGLQFLFEYFSETQRNKGNFPGRFSGRQFSNSRSEMNVSTLELGDSALYLCASSLGTPGYEKYFGPGTRLTVT.

The rearrangement uses TRBV7-9 and TRBJ1-1; D is ambiguous. CDR3 length: 14 residues. The V gene lost 4 bases and the J gene lost 0 bases, with 9 bases spanning the gap. CDR1 and CDR2 from the germline V gene are SEHNR and FQNEAQ (reference sequence). In DNA form, the CDR3 reads TGTGCCAGCAGCTCAACAGAAATGAACACTGAAGCTTTCTTT. This codes for CASSSTEMNTEAFF. Full variable domain (rest looked up from reference TRBV7-9 and TRBJ1-1): DTGVSQNPRHKITKRGQNVTFRCDPISEHNRLYWYRQTLGQGPEFLTYFQNEAQLEKSRLLSDRFSAERPKGSFSTLEIQRTEQGDSAMYLCASSSTEMNTEAFFGQGTRLTVV.

The J gene is TRBJ2-5, the V gene TRBV6-6; D is ambiguous. Trimming stripped 0 bases from V and 5 bases from J, with 7 bases between. The CDR3 loop spans 13 amino acids. Germline assignment: CDR1 MNHNY and CDR2 SVGAGI (reference sequence). In DNA, the CDR3 is TGTGCCAGCAGTTACTCTCGTCGGGAGACCCAGTACTTC. Translation: CASSYSRRETQYF.

The chain employs TRBV19 and TRBJ2-3, with D maybe TRBD2 (6 bases). Trimming removed 5 bases at V and 4 bases at J, with 10 bases between. Germline V gives CDR1 LNHDA, CDR2 SQIVND (reference sequence). The CDR3 spans 13 residues. CDR3 in DNA: TGTGCCAGTAGTCGGGGGATGGCAGATACGCAGTATTTT. This encodes CASSRGMADTQYF.